The rows below give T cell receptor beta chains drawn from one sample of a study of CD8+ T cells in alopecia areata. Clones were read by immunoSEQ multiplex PCR, and TCRdb kept only the in-frame ones, dropping some. The sample carries some 190,000 clones, just over 65% recorded once. The sample was CD4+ T cells sorted from blood, taken at week 44, from a patient treated with tofacitinib. The receptors derive from a human donor with alopecia areata. Both conserved end residues are part of each CDR3. Each record gives: clone size, J gene, V gene, D gene, CDR3 DNA, CDR3 protein. A D gene is named only where the DNA matches it firmly. Not every row has a clone size; where given, it reads once, few, many or a size class.

clone_size: once; j_call: TRBJ2-3; v_call: TRBV11-2; d_call: TRBD2; cdr3_nt: TGTGCCAGCAGCCCCAGGGCGGGGGAGGCAGATACGCAGTATTTT; cdr3_aa: CASSPRAGEADTQYF
clone_size: .; j_call: TRBJ2-7; v_call: TRBV5-1; d_call: .; cdr3_nt: TGCGCCAGCAGCGGTAGTACCCAGGGCGACGAGCAGTACTTC; cdr3_aa: CASSGSTQGDEQYF
clone_size: .; j_call: TRBJ2-3; v_call: TRBV30; d_call: .; cdr3_nt: TGTGCCTGGAGTGTACGGACGGGCTTGGCAGATACGCAGTATTTT; cdr3_aa: CAWSVRTGLADTQYF
clone_size: .; j_call: TRBJ2-3; v_call: TRBV15; d_call: .; cdr3_nt: TGTGCCACCAGCATGAACCGGAGGAGCACAGATACGCAGTATTTT; cdr3_aa: CATSMNRRSTDTQYF
clone_size: few; j_call: TRBJ1-1; v_call: TRBV29-1; d_call: TRBD1; cdr3_nt: TGCAGCGTAGACGACAGGGGGCCCACTGAAGCTTTCTTT; cdr3_aa: CSVDDRGPTEAFF
clone_size: .; j_call: TRBJ1-2; v_call: TRBV5-6; d_call: .; cdr3_nt: TGTGCCAGCAGCCCATCCGGGGGCCGATATGGCTACACCTTC; cdr3_aa: CASSPSGGRYGYTF
clone_size: few; j_call: TRBJ2-3; v_call: TRBV27; d_call: .; cdr3_nt: TGTGCCAGCAGTCCCAAGGTTGGGGGTAGGACAGATACGCAGTATTTT; cdr3_aa: CASSPKVGGRTDTQYF
clone_size: once; j_call: TRBJ2-7; v_call: TRBV29-1; d_call: TRBD1; cdr3_nt: TGCAGCGTCGAAACAGGGGGCCTGGGGGAGCAGTACTTC; cdr3_aa: CSVETGGLGEQYF
clone_size: .; j_call: TRBJ1-1; v_call: TRBV30; d_call: TRBD1; cdr3_nt: TGTGCCTGGAGTGGGACAGGGGGCATCGCTGAAGCTTTCTTT; cdr3_aa: CAWSGTGGIAEAFF
clone_size: .; j_call: TRBJ2-1; v_call: TRBV29-1; d_call: .; cdr3_nt: TGCAGCGTTGAAGAGGTTCTAGTGGGGAATGAGCAGTTCTTC; cdr3_aa: CSVEEVLVGNEQFF
clone_size: .; j_call: TRBJ2-7; v_call: TRBV25-1; d_call: TRBD1; cdr3_nt: TGTGCCAGCAGAGACTCGGGACAGGGTTCTAACGAGCAGTACTTC; cdr3_aa: CASRDSGQGSNEQYF
clone_size: .; j_call: TRBJ1-4; v_call: TRBV7-2; d_call: TRBD1; cdr3_nt: TGTGCCAGCAGCTCCCGGACAGGTGGCGAAAAACTGTTTTTT; cdr3_aa: CASSSRTGGEKLFF
clone_size: .; j_call: TRBJ2-1; v_call: TRBV7-2; d_call: TRBD1; cdr3_nt: TGTGCCAGCAGCTTAGTGGGACAGACCAATGAGCAGTTCTTC; cdr3_aa: CASSLVGQTNEQFF
clone_size: .; j_call: TRBJ2-1; v_call: TRBV25-1; d_call: TRBD2; cdr3_nt: TGTGCCAGCAGTACAGCTAGCGGGGGGGCCTCCTACAATGAGCAGTTCTTC; cdr3_aa: CASSTASGGASYNEQFF
clone_size: few; j_call: TRBJ1-1; v_call: TRBV25-1; d_call: .; cdr3_nt: TGTGCCAGCAGTATTAAACACCCTTACACTGAAGCTTTCTTT; cdr3_aa: CASSIKHPYTEAFF
clone_size: .; j_call: TRBJ1-1; v_call: TRBV23-1; d_call: .; cdr3_nt: TGCGCCACCCTTCTCAGGTCCCCTAAGTTT; cdr3_aa: CATLLRSPKF
clone_size: .; j_call: TRBJ1-4; v_call: TRBV19; d_call: .; cdr3_nt: TGTGCCAGTAGTATTGATTATGAAAAACTGTTTTTT; cdr3_aa: CASSIDYEKLFF
clone_size: .; j_call: TRBJ1-2; v_call: TRBV30; d_call: .; cdr3_nt: TGTGCCTGGAGTCTCACAGGAGCCGGCTACACCTTC; cdr3_aa: CAWSLTGAGYTF
clone_size: .; j_call: TRBJ2-5; v_call: TRBV10-3; d_call: .; cdr3_nt: TGTGCCATCAGTGTAGGAGAGGAGACCCAGTACTTC; cdr3_aa: CAISVGEETQYF
clone_size: many; j_call: TRBJ2-2; v_call: TRBV28; d_call: TRBD1; cdr3_nt: TGTGCCAGCAGTTTCCTCGGGACAGGCGAGAACACCGGGGAGCTGTTTTTT; cdr3_aa: CASSFLGTGENTGELFF
clone_size: .; j_call: TRBJ2-2; v_call: TRBV5-4; d_call: .; cdr3_nt: TGTGCCAGCAGCTTAGGGACTCTGAACACCGGGGAGCTGTTTTTT; cdr3_aa: CASSLGTLNTGELFF
clone_size: .; j_call: TRBJ1-1; v_call: TRBV6-5; d_call: .; cdr3_nt: TGTGCCAGCAGTCCTCTCTCGAATGGGTACACTGAAGCTTTCTTT; cdr3_aa: CASSPLSNGYTEAFF
clone_size: many; j_call: TRBJ2-2; v_call: TRBV2; d_call: .; cdr3_nt: TGTGCCAGCAGTGATTCGGGGAACCGGGAGCTGTTTTTT; cdr3_aa: CASSDSGNRELFF
clone_size: once; j_call: TRBJ2-7; v_call: TRBV2; d_call: .; cdr3_nt: TGTGCCAGCAGTGAATCAGTATCCTACGAGCAGTACTTC; cdr3_aa: CASSESVSYEQYF
clone_size: once; j_call: TRBJ1-6; v_call: TRBV6-6; d_call: .; cdr3_nt: TGTGCCAGCAGTTACGGTGGCGGCCCCGATTCACCCCTCCACTTT; cdr3_aa: CASSYGGGPDSPLHF
clone_size: .; j_call: TRBJ2-1; v_call: TRBV30; d_call: .; cdr3_nt: TGTGCCTGGAGCACACAGACAGTTTACAATGAGCAGTTCTTC; cdr3_aa: CAWSTQTVYNEQFF
clone_size: once; j_call: TRBJ2-3; v_call: TRBV5-4; d_call: TRBD2; cdr3_nt: TGTGCCAGCAGCTTTGGACTAGCGTCATCGGATACGCAGTATTTT; cdr3_aa: CASSFGLASSDTQYF
clone_size: .; j_call: TRBJ1-2; v_call: TRBV29-1; d_call: .; cdr3_nt: TGCAGCGTTAGTTGGGGGAACGGCTACACCTTC; cdr3_aa: CSVSWGNGYTF
clone_size: .; j_call: TRBJ1-1; v_call: TRBV30; d_call: .; cdr3_nt: TGTGCCTGGAGTGTGACGGGGGTGAGGACTGAAGCTTTCTTT; cdr3_aa: CAWSVTGVRTEAFF
clone_size: .; j_call: TRBJ1-6; v_call: TRBV29-1; d_call: TRBD1; cdr3_nt: TGCAGCGTTCGACAGGGTCTCGGTAATTCACCCCTCCACTTT; cdr3_aa: CSVRQGLGNSPLHF
clone_size: .; j_call: TRBJ2-5; v_call: TRBV19; d_call: .; cdr3_nt: TGTGCCAGTAGCCTGGTGGGGGAGACCCAGTACTTC; cdr3_aa: CASSLVGETQYF
clone_size: few; j_call: TRBJ2-3; v_call: TRBV29-1; d_call: TRBD1; cdr3_nt: TGCAGCGTTGAGAGGGACAGGGAAATCAACACAGATACGCAGTATTTT; cdr3_aa: CSVERDREINTDTQYF
clone_size: .; j_call: TRBJ2-2; v_call: TRBV4-3; d_call: TRBD2; cdr3_nt: TGCGCCAGCAGCCTGCTAGCGGGGAACACCGGGGAGCTGTTTTTT; cdr3_aa: CASSLLAGNTGELFF
clone_size: .; j_call: TRBJ2-5; v_call: TRBV7-9; d_call: TRBD2; cdr3_nt: TGTGCCAGCAGCTTAGCAGCGGGGTTTGGCGGTCGAGAGACCCAGTACTTC; cdr3_aa: CASSLAAGFGGRETQYF
clone_size: .; j_call: TRBJ2-4; v_call: TRBV29-1; d_call: TRBD1; cdr3_nt: TGCAGCGTGGCCTGGGACAGGACCGCCCAAAACATTCAGTACTTC; cdr3_aa: CSVAWDRTAQNIQYF
clone_size: .; j_call: TRBJ1-1; v_call: TRBV15; d_call: .; cdr3_nt: TGTGCCACCAATTGGGGCCGGGGAGCAAACACTGAAGCTTTCTTT; cdr3_aa: CATNWGRGANTEAFF
clone_size: .; j_call: TRBJ1-1; v_call: TRBV11-2; d_call: .; cdr3_nt: TGTGCCAGCAGCTTACTACTCAACACTGAAGCTTTCTTT; cdr3_aa: CASSLLLNTEAFF
clone_size: .; j_call: TRBJ1-6; v_call: TRBV6-5; d_call: .; cdr3_nt: TGTGCCAGCAGTTACTCGAGGGGTCTTGGAGATTCACCCCTCCACTTT; cdr3_aa: CASSYSRGLGDSPLHF
clone_size: few; j_call: TRBJ1-1; v_call: TRBV29-1; d_call: .; cdr3_nt: TGCAGCGTTGAGTACCAGATGAACACTGAAGCTTTCTTT; cdr3_aa: CSVEYQMNTEAFF
clone_size: .; j_call: TRBJ1-1; v_call: TRBV27; d_call: .; cdr3_nt: TGTGCCAGCCGCCGGAGGGGGAATCTGATGAACACTGAAGCTTTCTTT; cdr3_aa: CASRRRGNLMNTEAFF
clone_size: .; j_call: TRBJ2-2; v_call: TRBV29-1; d_call: .; cdr3_nt: TGCAGCGCCGACGGGGGACTGAGCACCGGGGAGCTGTTTTTT; cdr3_aa: CSADGGLSTGELFF
clone_size: .; j_call: TRBJ2-2; v_call: TRBV28; d_call: .; cdr3_nt: TGTGCCAGCAGCGATCCCAGGGGCAGCACCGGGGAGCTGTTTTTT; cdr3_aa: CASSDPRGSTGELFF
clone_size: .; j_call: TRBJ1-1; v_call: TRBV7-9; d_call: TRBD1; cdr3_nt: TGTGCCAGCAGCAAACAGGGGGCCGGATCGGGGCAAGCTTTCTTT; cdr3_aa: CASSKQGAGSGQAFF
clone_size: .; j_call: TRBJ2-3; v_call: TRBV11-2; d_call: TRBD2; cdr3_nt: TGTGCCAGCAGCTTAGCACGCGGGGGGCGCGGCACAGATACGCAGTATTTT; cdr3_aa: CASSLARGGRGTDTQYF
clone_size: .; j_call: TRBJ1-6; v_call: TRBV7-2; d_call: .; cdr3_nt: TGTGCCAGCAGCCCGCCGGGGAGCCTTACCAATTCACCCCTCCACTTT; cdr3_aa: CASSPPGSLTNSPLHF
clone_size: few; j_call: TRBJ1-5; v_call: TRBV19; d_call: .; cdr3_nt: TGTGCCAGTAGTATCGACAGCCGTCAGCCCCAGCATTTT; cdr3_aa: CASSIDSRQPQHF
clone_size: .; j_call: TRBJ2-5; v_call: TRBV15; d_call: .; cdr3_nt: TGTGCCACCAGCAGAGAGGGTGGGCCTAAAGAGACCCAGTACTTC; cdr3_aa: CATSREGGPKETQYF
clone_size: .; j_call: TRBJ2-2; v_call: TRBV5-1; d_call: .; cdr3_nt: TGCGCCAGCAGCTTCAACAGCCCCACCGGGGAGCTGTTTTTT; cdr3_aa: CASSFNSPTGELFF
clone_size: .; j_call: TRBJ2-2; v_call: TRBV19; d_call: .; cdr3_nt: TGTGCCAGTAAAGGTACAAACACCGGGGAGCTGTTTTTT; cdr3_aa: CASKGTNTGELFF
clone_size: few; j_call: TRBJ1-5; v_call: TRBV30; d_call: .; cdr3_nt: TGTGCCTGGAGTAGCGGGAATAATCAGCCCCAGCATTTT; cdr3_aa: CAWSSGNNQPQHF
clone_size: .; j_call: TRBJ2-7; v_call: TRBV7-3; d_call: .; cdr3_nt: TGTGCCAGCAGCGTAAAACCTGGGGGGATCTACGAGCAGTACTTC; cdr3_aa: CASSVKPGGIYEQYF
clone_size: .; j_call: TRBJ2-1; v_call: TRBV6-5; d_call: .; cdr3_nt: TGTGCCAGCAGCCGAGTTGAGGGGCGAAGCAATGAGCAGTTCTTC; cdr3_aa: CASSRVEGRSNEQFF
clone_size: once; j_call: TRBJ2-3; v_call: TRBV30; d_call: .; cdr3_nt: TGTGCCTGGAGTCGGTGGGCAGATACGCAGTATTTT; cdr3_aa: CAWSRWADTQYF
clone_size: .; j_call: TRBJ1-1; v_call: TRBV15; d_call: .; cdr3_nt: TGTGCCACCAGCAGAAGCCGTGGATCCCGGGACACTGAAGCTTTCTTT; cdr3_aa: CATSRSRGSRDTEAFF
clone_size: few; j_call: TRBJ1-1; v_call: TRBV7-3; d_call: .; cdr3_nt: TGTGCCAGCAGCTCCGCGGGGGGAGTGAACACTGAAGCTTTCTTT; cdr3_aa: CASSSAGGVNTEAFF
clone_size: .; j_call: TRBJ1-1; v_call: TRBV5-1; d_call: TRBD1; cdr3_nt: TGCGCCAGCAGCACAGGACAGGGGAACACTGAAGCTTTCTTT; cdr3_aa: CASSTGQGNTEAFF
clone_size: .; j_call: TRBJ2-2; v_call: TRBV29-1; d_call: .; cdr3_nt: TGCAGCGTTTTGGGGGCGGCGAACACCGGGGAGCTGTTTTTT; cdr3_aa: CSVLGAANTGELFF
clone_size: few; j_call: TRBJ1-4; v_call: TRBV30; d_call: .; cdr3_nt: TGTGCCTGGAGTGTACTGGGTCGGAATGAAAAACTGTTTTTT; cdr3_aa: CAWSVLGRNEKLFF
clone_size: .; j_call: TRBJ2-2; v_call: TRBV2; d_call: .; cdr3_nt: TGTGCCAGCAGGGAAGGGGATAAGAGCACCGGGGAGCTGTTTTTT; cdr3_aa: CASREGDKSTGELFF